Listed here are 3 T cell receptor beta chains from one sample, sequenced in a study of blood T cells in healthy people across ages. A second PCR of about 6 to 11 cycles used a sample-barcoded 5' primer and a J-beta primer mix. In TCRdb, the 5' RACE reads were re-called with MiXCR into one record per CDR3 protein. The table lists hundreds of thousands of distinct CDR3 sequences, over 20% of them singletons. Input material: blood. These receptors originate from a man in his 70s in good health.

This clonotype was found a few times. The chain is built from TRBV9 and TRBJ1-2, with D tentatively TRBD1 (5 bases). V dropped 4 bases and J dropped 1 base, with 14 bases sitting between them. The germline V gene has CDR1 SGDLS and CDR2 YYNGEE. The CDR3 loop spans 15 amino acids. In DNA form, the CDR3 reads TGTGCCAGCAGCCGGGGGACTGCCGGTAACTATGGCTACACCTTC. Translated, it gives CASSRGTAGNYGYTF.

V and J are TRBV20-1 and TRBJ1-6; 8 positions match TRBD1. V shed 0 bases, J shed 5 bases, and the junction held 12 bases outside the gene matches. Germline-derived CDR1 and CDR2 are DFQATT and SNEGSKA (reference sequence). CDR3 length equals 18 residues. The CDR3 loop reads CSARDSRTGRGDNSPLHF. As DNA, the CDR3 is TGCAGTGCTAGAGATTCTAGGACAGGGAGAGGCGATAATTCACCCCTCCACTTT.

This clonotype was seen only a few times. CDR3 amino acids: CSARGGTHTADTQYF. The DNA for the CDR3 is TGCAGTGCTAGAGGTGGGACTCACACGGCAGATACGCAGTATTTT. The chain joins TRBV20-1 to TRBJ2-3; possible D gene TRBD2, 6 bases. Germline V gene sequence: CDR1 DFQATT, CDR2 SNEGSKA (reference sequence). CDR3 length: 15 amino acids. The V gene lost 1 base and the J gene lost 4 bases, with 15 bases spanning the gap.